These 2 T cell receptor beta chains share one sample of origin, sequenced in a study of blood T cell repertoires in COVID-19. The method was immunoSEQ multiplex PCR; TCRdb's version includes in-frame clones alone and lacks a portion of them. The table records around 25,000 clones, roughly 88% of them present only once. The specimen sequenced was peripheral blood. The receptors were sampled from a man between 65 and 79 years old in a cohort sampled during active COVID-19.

The rearrangement joins TRBV5-1 to TRBJ1-2; 7 bases match TRBD1. Germline V gene data show CDR1 as SGHRS and CDR2 as YFSETQ. Trimming cost V 4 bases and J 4 bases; bases outside gene matches: 7. CDR3 length: 14 residues. This chain's CDR3 is CASSPRDSGYGYTF. DNA of the CDR3: TGCGCCAGCAGCCCCCGGGACAGCGGCTATGGCTACACCTTC.

This chain connects TRBV30 to TRBJ2-1; the match to TRBD2 covers 10 bases. Germline assignment: CDR1 GTSNPN and CDR2 SVGIG (reference sequence). This CDR3 has 14 amino acids. V shed 3 bases, J shed 8 bases, and the junction held 7 bases outside the gene matches. The CDR3 sequence is CAWRKASGRDEQFF. CDR3 in DNA: TGTGCCTGGAGGAAAGCTAGCGGGAGAGATGAGCAGTTCTTC.